This section outlines one T cell receptor beta chain sequence together with its context. These data come from a study of blood T cell repertoires in COVID-19. Study summary: Samples came from the United States, Italy and Spain, spanning acute and convalescent COVID-19.

CDR1 MNHEY and CDR2 SVGAGI come from the germline V gene. Trimming at V came to 2 bases and at J to 3 bases, leaving 3 bases not matched to a gene. CDR3 length equals 15 residues. Original methodology: Estimates of nucleated cell counts were drawn from the amplification of reference gene primers. The protocol was immunoSEQ multiplex PCR, while the TCRdb copy is restricted to in-frame clones and leaves out a portion. Clone size and the V and J calls come from that table; the DNA yielded D and trimming. The sample consists of 100,000 to 150,000 clones, approximately 86% of them appearing once. V gene TRBV6-5 combines with J gene TRBJ1-2; 10 bases align to TRBD1. This receptor was obtained from a woman in her seventies with COVID-19, enrolled during active disease. The sequencing sample was made of peripheral blood. Here the CDR3 reads CASSYRDRGHYGYTF. The CDR3 region has the DNA TGTGCCAGCAGTTACCGGGACAGGGGACACTATGGCTACACCTTC.